These T cell receptor beta chains were read from a single sample in a study of circulating CD8 cells and anti-PD-1 response in melanoma. In TCRdb, the reads were re-called with MiXCR into one record per CDR3 protein. The sample carries some 560 distinct CDR3 sequences, 8% to 10% recorded once. The sequenced sample was CD8+ T cells from PBMCs, obtained at baseline or after one month of anti-PD-1 therapy (not recorded which). The source is a human donor with melanoma. CDR3s include the opening cysteine and the closing phenylalanine or tryptophan. D genes are given only for firm matches. Clone size is given for some rows only: seen once, a few or many times, or a class if the clone is expanded.

abundance,v_gene,j_gene,d_gene,len,CDR3aa,CDR3nt
medium-sized,TRBV19,TRBJ2-1,.,15,CASSIESGTYNEQFF,TGTGCCAGTAGTATAGAGTCCGGAACCTACAATGAGCAGTTCTTC
medium-sized,TRBV29-1,TRBJ1-1,.,16,CSVEGARGFVNTEAFF,TGCAGCGTTGAAGGGGCCAGGGGATTCGTGAACACTGAAGCTTTCTTT
large,TRBV12-3/TRBV12-4,TRBJ2-5,.,14,CASSPSLHKETQYF,TGTGCCAGCAGTCCCTCCTTACACAAAGAGACCCAGTACTTC
.,TRBV4-1,TRBJ1-1,TRBD1,16,CASSQDQGGSNTEAFF,TGCGCCAGCAGCCAAGATCAAGGGGGCTCGAACACTGAAGCTTTCTTT
hyperexpanded,TRBV20-1,TRBJ1-5,.,17,CSATGQAIQGGNQPQHF,TGCAGTGCAACTGGTCAGGCGATCCAGGGAGGCAATCAGCCCCAGCATTTT
few,TRBV20-1,TRBJ2-7,.,16,CSARDRSGGLYYEQYF,TGCAGTGCTAGAGATCGGTCGGGGGGCCTCTACTACGAGCAGTACTTC
few,TRBV19,TRBJ2-1,.,14,CASSTGQTYNEQFF,TGTGCCAGTAGTACCGGACAGACCTACAATGAGCAGTTCTTC
large,TRBV9,TRBJ2-7,TRBD1,15,CASSVYPDRADEQYF,TGTGCCAGCAGCGTATACCCCGACAGGGCGGACGAGCAGTACTTC
large,TRBV7-2,TRBJ2-7,.,14,CASSPSLGSYEQYF,TGTGCCAGCAGCCCGAGTTTGGGGTCCTACGAGCAGTACTTC
medium-sized,TRBV20-1,TRBJ2-7,.,15,CSARGRSHSSYEQYF,TGCAGTGCTAGGGGGAGGAGCCACAGCTCCTACGAGCAGTACTTC
few,TRBV12-3/TRBV12-4,TRBJ2-1,.,13,CASRLGGHYEQFF,TGTGCCAGCAGGCTGGGGGGGCACTATGAGCAGTTCTTC
hyperexpanded,TRBV19,TRBJ1-1,.,12,CASKTGIAEAFF,TGTGCCAGCAAGACGGGGATCGCTGAAGCTTTCTTT
large,TRBV12-3/TRBV12-4,TRBJ2-7,.,15,CASSRFSGPSYEQYF,TGTGCCAGCAGCCGTTTTAGCGGACCTTCCTACGAGCAGTACTTC
medium-sized,TRBV2,TRBJ2-3,.,15,CASSEYVRDTDTQYF,TGTGCCAGCAGTGAATACGTCAGAGACACAGATACGCAGTATTTT
large,TRBV27,TRBJ2-1,.,14,CASRRGNFYNEQFF,TGTGCCAGCCGGCGGGGAAACTTTTACAATGAGCAGTTCTTC
.,TRBV5-4,TRBJ2-2,.,13,CASSPRQSGELFF,TGTGCCAGCAGCCCGCGACAGAGCGGGGAGCTGTTTTTT
large,TRBV7-9,TRBJ2-1,TRBD2,15,CASSLEGGLAGQQFF,TGTGCCAGCAGCTTAGAAGGAGGATTAGCGGGGCAGCAGTTCTTC
large,TRBV27,TRBJ2-3,.,14,CASSLRQGADTQYF,TGTGCCAGCAGTTTACGGCAGGGAGCAGATACGCAGTATTTT
.,TRBV28,TRBJ1-5,.,16,CASRTGTFYSNQPQHF,TGTGCCAGTAGAACAGGGACATTCTATAGCAATCAGCCCCAGCATTTT
large,TRBV27,TRBJ2-5,TRBD2,16,CASSPEGGGSQETQYF,TGTGCCAGCAGTCCTGAGGGCGGGGGTAGTCAAGAGACCCAGTACTTC
large,TRBV6-2/TRBV6-3,TRBJ2-7,.,12,CASSYSAGHLYF,TGTGCCAGCAGTTACTCCGCAGGACACCTCTACTTC
medium-sized,TRBV18,TRBJ2-2,.,16,CASSPLRQKNTGELFF,TGTGCCAGCTCACCATTACGTCAGAAGAACACCGGGGAGCTGTTTTTT
large,TRBV23-1,TRBJ2-7,TRBD1,15,CASSPGTGAYYEQYF,TGCGCCAGCAGTCCTGGGACAGGCGCTTACTACGAGCAGTACTTC
medium-sized,TRBV27,TRBJ2-7,TRBD2,13,CASRTSGVYEQYF,TGTGCCAGCAGAACTAGCGGGGTCTACGAGCAGTACTTC
few,TRBV4-3,TRBJ2-7,TRBD2,15,CASSQDPSGGYEQYF,TGCGCCAGCAGCCAAGATCCTAGCGGGGGCTACGAGCAGTACTTC
medium-sized,TRBV30,TRBJ2-3,TRBD2,16,CAWSVLAGGNTDTQYF,TGTGCCTGGAGTGTCTTAGCGGGGGGGAATACAGATACGCAGTATTTT
medium-sized,TRBV6-2/TRBV6-3,TRBJ2-1,.,13,CASSRTTYNEQFF,TGTGCCAGCAGCAGGACAACCTACAATGAGCAGTTCTTC
hyperexpanded,TRBV6-1,TRBJ2-4,TRBD2,18,CASSGRTSGGNAKNIQYF,TGTGCCAGCAGTGGAAGGACTAGCGGGGGGAACGCCAAAAACATTCAGTACTTC
large,TRBV25-1,TRBJ2-5,.,11,CASSSSLTQYF,TGTGCCAGCAGCTCCTCCCTGACCCAGTACTTC
large,TRBV29-1,TRBJ2-5,TRBD1,14,CSVEGGQGGETQYF,TGCAGCGTGGAAGGAGGACAGGGCGGAGAGACCCAGTACTTC
.,TRBV29-1,TRBJ1-1,.,12,CSATTGNTEAFF,TGCAGCGCCACGACAGGCAACACTGAAGCTTTCTTT
medium-sized,TRBV7-3,TRBJ2-2,TRBD1,16,CASSSPGQANTGELFF,TGTGCCAGCAGCTCCCCCGGACAGGCGAACACCGGGGAGCTGTTTTTT
large,TRBV28,TRBJ2-3,.,14,CASSFLQGTDTQYF,TGTGCCAGCAGTTTCCTTCAGGGCACAGATACGCAGTATTTT
.,TRBV5-6,TRBJ1-6,.,15,CASSLGSSYNSPLHF,TGTGCCAGCAGCTTGGGGAGCTCCTATAATTCACCCCTCCACTTT
large,TRBV27,TRBJ2-1,TRBD2,17,CASSSGGGGSSYNEQFF,TGTGCCAGCAGTTCCGGCGGGGGGGGTAGCTCCTACAATGAGCAGTTCTTC
large,TRBV20-1,TRBJ2-7,TRBD1,16,CSARDVKGTETYEQYF,TGCAGTGCTAGAGATGTAAAGGGGACAGAGACCTACGAGCAGTACTTC
medium-sized,TRBV7-2,TRBJ2-7,.,12,CASSLGAYEQYF,TGTGCCAGCAGCTTAGGGGCCTACGAGCAGTACTTC
few,TRBV20-1,TRBJ2-3,TRBD2,16,CTGGDRLAGGTDTQYF,TGCACCGGAGGGGATCGACTAGCGGGGGGCACAGATACGCAGTATTTT
few,TRBV6-2/TRBV6-3,TRBJ2-1,TRBD1,15,CASSLVQGAFNEQFF,TGTGCCAGCAGTTTAGTGCAGGGGGCCTTCAATGAGCAGTTCTTC
medium-sized,TRBV19,TRBJ1-1,.,13,CASQLGGNTEAFF,TGTGCCAGTCAGTTGGGGGGCAACACTGAAGCTTTCTTT
large,TRBV4-3,TRBJ2-1,.,15,CASSQSSRGVNEQFF,TGCGCCAGCAGCCAATCCTCGCGGGGAGTCAATGAGCAGTTCTTC
few,TRBV5-4,TRBJ2-1,.,13,CASSFGITNEQFF,TGTGCCAGCAGCTTTGGGATTACTAATGAGCAGTTCTTC
large,TRBV18,TRBJ2-7,.,13,CASSIGTTYEQYF,TGTGCCAGCTCAATCGGGACAACCTACGAGCAGTACTTC
medium-sized,TRBV5-8,TRBJ2-1,.,12,CASSLVRIEQFF,TGTGCCAGCAGCTTGGTGCGGATTGAGCAGTTCTTC
.,TRBV3-1,TRBJ2-1,TRBD2,15,CAISEERGGLDEQFF,TGTGCCATCAGTGAGGAGCGGGGGGGCCTCGATGAGCAGTTCTTC
large,TRBV29-1,TRBJ2-5,.,11,CTARSGETQYF,TGCACCGCGCGGTCGGGGGAGACCCAGTACTTC
medium-sized,TRBV7-2,TRBJ2-3,.,18,CASSLASMGGRRADTQYF,TGTGCCAGCAGCTTAGCGAGTATGGGGGGGCGTCGCGCAGATACGCAGTATTTT
few,TRBV28,TRBJ2-7,TRBD2,20,CASSLNGEGEKLRASYEQYF,TGTGCCAGCAGTTTAAATGGGGAGGGAGAAAAGTTGCGCGCATCCTACGAGCAGTACTTC